The 3 T cell receptor beta chains in this list originate from one sample, sequenced in a study of spatial heterogeneity in lung cancer (dated by TCRdb to about 2019). Libraries came from 5' RACE. The sequencer was a NextSeq 500. TCRdb cleaned the public reads at Q25 with fastp, built clones with MiXCR and kept in-frame beta chains. Entries that share a CDR3 protein sequence are merged under the most common genes and DNA. The sample profile shows approximately 40,000 distinct CDR3 sequences; 12% to 15% of them were found once. The ten biggest clones cover 50% to 60% of the sample. The time point label, read with the paper, signifies: sample taken at primary tumor resection. For TCR sequencing, whole RNA was extracted from tumor and nontumor lung tissue, or from cryopreserved PBMC samples, and no cell sorting was done. The input for sequencing was PBMCs, taken at surgery. The receptors originated from a male donor with early-stage non-small cell lung cancer.

There are many counts of this clonotype. The chain employs TRBV13 and TRBJ2-7, with D perhaps matching TRBD1 (6 bases). The CDR3 contains 15 residues. Trimming cost V 0 bases and J 2 bases, with 11 bases left between them. Germline loops: CDR1 PRHDT, CDR2 FYEKMQ (reference sequence). CDR3 DNA: TGTGCCAGCAGCTTAGGGACAGGAACGACCTACGAGCAGTACTTC. Amino acid sequence: CASSLGTGTTYEQYF.

The CDR3 DNA sequence: TGTGCCAGCAGTGTACTAGCGGGGGGGGTGGATACGCAGTATTTT. This gives the protein CASSVLAGGVDTQYF. V is TRBV2 and J is TRBJ2-3; 13 bases are shared with TRBD2. The germline V gene has CDR1 SNHLY and CDR2 FYNNEI. V was pared by 4 bases and J by 6 bases, with 4 bases of the junction left unmatched. This CDR3 has 15 residues.

This clonotype was detected ten times or more. The chain recombines TRBV20-1 with TRBJ2-7, with 10 bases aligning to TRBD1. The J segment lost 3 bases and the V segment lost 3 bases, leaving 5 bases of the junction unmatched. Germline CDR1 and CDR2: DFQATT and SNEGSKA (reference sequence). CDR3 length: 14 amino acids. The CDR3 coding sequence is TGCAGTGCTAGCCAGACAGGGGGCCTCTACGAGCAGTACTTC. This translates into CSASQTGGLYEQYF.